The rows below give T cell receptor beta chains drawn from one sample of a study of identical twins. MiXCR, run by TCRdb on the 5' RACE reads, gives a single entry per CDR3 protein. The table lists roughly 750,000 distinct CDR3 sequences, over 20% of them singletons, with approximately 4.3% in the top ten. In addition, the sample was reused for a study of T cells expressing NK-cell markers.

Specimen: PBMCs. The receptors originated from a woman aged 18-29 years in good health. CDR3s include the opening cysteine and the closing phenylalanine or tryptophan. The D gene is left open where the match is weak. A row's size may be missing; if present it is once, few, many or a size class.

j_gene: TRBJ1-2; abundance: few; d_gene: -; v_gene: TRBV5-5; CDR3nt: TGTGCCAGCAGCTTGGGGTTGGGACCTCACTATGGCTACACCTTC; CDR3aa: CASSLGLGPHYGYTF
j_gene: TRBJ2-5; abundance: -; d_gene: -; v_gene: TRBV7-8; CDR3nt: TGTGCCAGCAGCTCCCGGCGGGGTATCCGGGAGACCCAGTACTTC; CDR3aa: CASSSRRGIRETQYF
j_gene: TRBJ1-1; abundance: -; d_gene: TRBD1; v_gene: TRBV7-2; CDR3nt: TGTGCCAGCAGCACTGACAGGGTGGGTCGGCCCAGCTCAGCTTTCTTT; CDR3aa: CASSTDRVGRPSSAFF
j_gene: TRBJ2-7; abundance: few; d_gene: -; v_gene: TRBV5-1; CDR3nt: TGCGCCAGCAGGGATAAGGGAGTGCAGTACTTC; CDR3aa: CASRDKGVQYF
j_gene: TRBJ2-7; abundance: few; d_gene: -; v_gene: TRBV4-1; CDR3nt: TGCGCCAGCAGCCAAGGGGCGATGTCTTTGGAGCAGTACTTC; CDR3aa: CASSQGAMSLEQYF
j_gene: TRBJ2-7; abundance: many; d_gene: -; v_gene: TRBV12-3/TRBV12-4; CDR3nt: TGTGCCAGCAGCCGGGATACCTACGAGCAGTACTTC; CDR3aa: CASSRDTYEQYF
j_gene: TRBJ2-7; abundance: few; d_gene: -; v_gene: TRBV4-3; CDR3nt: TGCGCCAGCAGCCAAGAGTGGTTGCCTACCGACTACGAGCAGTACTTC; CDR3aa: CASSQEWLPTDYEQYF
j_gene: TRBJ2-7; abundance: -; d_gene: TRBD1; v_gene: TRBV12-3/TRBV12-4; CDR3nt: TGTGCCAGCAGTCTCCGGGACAGACCCTACGAGCAGTACTTC; CDR3aa: CASSLRDRPYEQYF
j_gene: TRBJ2-1; abundance: -; d_gene: -; v_gene: TRBV7-9; CDR3nt: TGTGCCAGCCTGCTAGGCGGGCCGAGCTCCTACAATGAGCAGTTCTTC; CDR3aa: CASLLGGPSSYNEQFF
j_gene: TRBJ2-1; abundance: many; d_gene: -; v_gene: TRBV7-9; CDR3nt: TGTGCCAGCAGCGGGTTTGGGGAGAGCTCCTACAATGAGCAGTTCTTC; CDR3aa: CASSGFGESSYNEQFF
j_gene: TRBJ1-1; abundance: many; d_gene: -; v_gene: TRBV6-4; CDR3nt: TGTGCCAGTGGAGTTGACATGAACACTGAAGCTTTCTTT; CDR3aa: CASGVDMNTEAFF
j_gene: TRBJ1-2; abundance: -; d_gene: TRBD1; v_gene: TRBV29-1; CDR3nt: TGCAGCACGGAGGGGGCAGGTGGCTACACCTTC; CDR3aa: CSTEGAGGYTF
j_gene: TRBJ2-5; abundance: -; d_gene: -; v_gene: TRBV11-2; CDR3nt: TGTGCCAGCAGCTTATTCAAGAGAGGACTCTATTCCCAAGAGACCCAGTACTTC; CDR3aa: CASSLFKRGLYSQETQYF
j_gene: TRBJ2-4; abundance: -; d_gene: TRBD2; v_gene: TRBV10-3; CDR3nt: TGTGCCATCAGTGAGTCGACCAGCGGGAGGGAGTTAGGCAAAAACATTCAGTACTTC; CDR3aa: CAISESTSGRELGKNIQYF
j_gene: TRBJ2-3; abundance: -; d_gene: -; v_gene: TRBV20-1; CDR3nt: TGCAGTGCTAGATCCCCGCCCACGGATACGCAGTATTTT; CDR3aa: CSARSPPTDTQYF
j_gene: TRBJ2-3; abundance: few; d_gene: -; v_gene: TRBV29-1; CDR3nt: TGCAGCGCAGGGGTCCTTAGCACAGATACGCAGTATTTT; CDR3aa: CSAGVLSTDTQYF
j_gene: TRBJ2-1; abundance: many; d_gene: TRBD2; v_gene: TRBV20-1; CDR3nt: TGCAGTGCTAGAGATCCGAGAAGCGGGGGGGCTCAGGAGCAGTTCTTC; CDR3aa: CSARDPRSGGAQEQFF
j_gene: TRBJ2-3; abundance: -; d_gene: -; v_gene: TRBV20-1; CDR3nt: TGCAGTGCTAGAGATGCTGGGCGGCGGGCTGGCACAGATACGCAGTATTTT; CDR3aa: CSARDAGRRAGTDTQYF
j_gene: TRBJ1-6; abundance: -; d_gene: -; v_gene: TRBV6-1; CDR3nt: TGTGCCAGCAGCCCTGCCCGGGGCTCCTATAATTCACCCCTCCACTTT; CDR3aa: CASSPARGSYNSPLHF
j_gene: TRBJ1-2; abundance: few; d_gene: -; v_gene: TRBV28; CDR3nt: TGTGCCAGCAGTAGGGGGGTTGGCTACACCTTC; CDR3aa: CASSRGVGYTF
j_gene: TRBJ1-2; abundance: -; d_gene: TRBD1; v_gene: TRBV6-1; CDR3nt: TGTGCCAGCAGTCCCCGACAGGGTCTTTCTGGCTACACCTTC; CDR3aa: CASSPRQGLSGYTF
j_gene: TRBJ2-4; abundance: few; d_gene: -; v_gene: TRBV29-1; CDR3nt: TGCAGCGTTGGTGGACTAGCCAAAAACATTCAGTACTTC; CDR3aa: CSVGGLAKNIQYF
j_gene: TRBJ2-7; abundance: -; d_gene: -; v_gene: TRBV10-3; CDR3nt: TGTGCCATCAGTGAGCGTCCGGGACGCTTCTACGAGCAGTACTTC; CDR3aa: CAISERPGRFYEQYF
j_gene: TRBJ1-1; abundance: once; d_gene: -; v_gene: TRBV27; CDR3nt: TGTGCCAGCAGTCCAAACGGGGAGGGCCGGACGAGCGGAGCTTTCTTT; CDR3aa: CASSPNGEGRTSGAFF
j_gene: TRBJ2-1; abundance: many; d_gene: -; v_gene: TRBV7-6; CDR3nt: TGTGCCAGCAGCTTACTCACCCGAAGGGGTAATGAGCAGTTCTTC; CDR3aa: CASSLLTRRGNEQFF
j_gene: TRBJ2-3; abundance: -; d_gene: TRBD2; v_gene: TRBV7-9; CDR3nt: TGTGCCAGCAGCTTGTACGTTAGCGGGATTTCGGATACGCAGTATTTT; CDR3aa: CASSLYVSGISDTQYF
j_gene: TRBJ2-5; abundance: many; d_gene: TRBD2; v_gene: TRBV12-3/TRBV12-4; CDR3nt: TGTGCCAGCAGTCCAAGAACGACTAGCGAAGAGACCCAGTACTTC; CDR3aa: CASSPRTTSEETQYF
j_gene: TRBJ2-1; abundance: -; d_gene: -; v_gene: TRBV19; CDR3nt: TGTGCCAGTAGTATAGCTAGGGGTACCTACAATGAGCAGTTCTTC; CDR3aa: CASSIARGTYNEQFF
j_gene: TRBJ2-7; abundance: -; d_gene: -; v_gene: TRBV5-8; CDR3nt: TGTGCCAGCTCCCGTCTCGGCGGAGCCTCCTACGAGCAGTACTTC; CDR3aa: CASSRLGGASYEQYF
j_gene: TRBJ2-1; abundance: -; d_gene: -; v_gene: TRBV24-1; CDR3nt: TGTGCCACCAGTGATTTGCATGAGCAGTTCTTC; CDR3aa: CATSDLHEQFF
j_gene: TRBJ2-7; abundance: -; d_gene: TRBD2; v_gene: TRBV20-1; CDR3nt: TGCAGTGCTCCTCAGGGGACTAGTATATACGAGCAGTACTTC; CDR3aa: CSAPQGTSIYEQYF
j_gene: TRBJ2-3; abundance: -; d_gene: TRBD2; v_gene: TRBV11-1; CDR3nt: TGTGCCAGCAGCTCTACCGAGGTAGCGGGAGGATTCAGATACCGCACAGATACGCAGTATTTT; CDR3aa: CASSSTEVAGGFRYRTDTQYF
j_gene: TRBJ1-6; abundance: -; d_gene: TRBD1; v_gene: TRBV5-1; CDR3nt: TGCGCCAGCGCATGGGACAGTAATTCACCCCTCCACTTT; CDR3aa: CASAWDSNSPLHF
j_gene: TRBJ2-2; abundance: few; d_gene: TRBD1; v_gene: TRBV10-1; CDR3nt: TGCGCCAGCAGTGATCGGTTTGGACAGGGTACCGGGGAGCTGTTTTTT; CDR3aa: CASSDRFGQGTGELFF
j_gene: TRBJ2-1; abundance: few; d_gene: -; v_gene: TRBV5-6; CDR3nt: TGTGCCAGCAGCTTGCCTGGGGATGAGCAGTTCTTC; CDR3aa: CASSLPGDEQFF
j_gene: TRBJ1-2; abundance: few; d_gene: -; v_gene: TRBV6-5; CDR3nt: TGTGCCAGCAGTTACGGGAGGGCCTTTGGCTATGGCTACACCTTC; CDR3aa: CASSYGRAFGYGYTF
j_gene: TRBJ2-5; abundance: many; d_gene: -; v_gene: TRBV20-1; CDR3nt: TGCAGTGCTGAAACTTCCCGAGAGACCCAGTACTTC; CDR3aa: CSAETSRETQYF
j_gene: TRBJ2-5; abundance: -; d_gene: TRBD2; v_gene: TRBV12-3/TRBV12-4; CDR3nt: TGTGCCAGCAGTTTAATGCCTCAGCTAGCGGGAGAGACCCAGTACTTC; CDR3aa: CASSLMPQLAGETQYF
j_gene: TRBJ2-3; abundance: many; d_gene: -; v_gene: TRBV20-1; CDR3nt: TGCAGTGCTAGAGACCCGAGCAGGATAAGCACAGATACGCAGTATTTT; CDR3aa: CSARDPSRISTDTQYF
j_gene: TRBJ2-6; abundance: -; d_gene: -; v_gene: TRBV28; CDR3nt: TGTGCCAGCAGCTTCGGTAGGGCTGGGGCCAACGTCCTGACTTTC; CDR3aa: CASSFGRAGANVLTF
j_gene: TRBJ2-1; abundance: -; d_gene: -; v_gene: TRBV7-8; CDR3nt: TGTGCCAGCAACTCCGACAGGAACAATGAGCAGTTCTTC; CDR3aa: CASNSDRNNEQFF
j_gene: TRBJ2-1; abundance: -; d_gene: -; v_gene: TRBV7-9; CDR3nt: TGTGCCAGCAGCTTCGGGAGAGGGTTCATCGGTGAGCAGTTCTTC; CDR3aa: CASSFGRGFIGEQFF
j_gene: TRBJ2-1; abundance: many; d_gene: -; v_gene: TRBV5-1; CDR3nt: TGCGCCAGCAGCCAAATCACCTATGCTGAGCAGTTCTTC; CDR3aa: CASSQITYAEQFF
j_gene: TRBJ2-7; abundance: -; d_gene: -; v_gene: TRBV7-2; CDR3nt: TGTGCCAGCAGCGGAGTTAATCAATATCAGTACTTC; CDR3aa: CASSGVNQYQYF
j_gene: TRBJ1-1; abundance: few; d_gene: -; v_gene: TRBV21-1; CDR3nt: TGTGCCAGCAGCAAAGGCGTAGGGGGAGCGGGTGAAGCTTTCTTT; CDR3aa: CASSKGVGGAGEAFF
j_gene: TRBJ2-1; abundance: many; d_gene: TRBD2; v_gene: TRBV7-2; CDR3nt: TGTGCCAGCAGCTTAGCGAGCGGCGGGAGCAATGAGCAGTTCTTC; CDR3aa: CASSLASGGSNEQFF
j_gene: TRBJ2-3; abundance: -; d_gene: -; v_gene: TRBV12-3/TRBV12-4; CDR3nt: TGTGCCAGCAGACGAAGACAGGTTGGCACAGATACGCAGTATTTT; CDR3aa: CASRRRQVGTDTQYF
j_gene: TRBJ2-2; abundance: few; d_gene: -; v_gene: TRBV15; CDR3nt: TGTGCCACCAGCAGTCGACTAGTTCACACCGGGGAGCTGTTTTTT; CDR3aa: CATSSRLVHTGELFF
j_gene: TRBJ2-2; abundance: few; d_gene: TRBD1; v_gene: TRBV11-2; CDR3nt: TGTGCCAGCAGCCTCCGGGACAGTAGGACCGGGGAGCTGTTTTTT; CDR3aa: CASSLRDSRTGELFF
j_gene: TRBJ2-1; abundance: -; d_gene: TRBD1; v_gene: TRBV12-3/TRBV12-4; CDR3nt: TGTGCCAGCAGCCGACCAGACAGGGCGTTCGACAATGAGCAGTTCTTC; CDR3aa: CASSRPDRAFDNEQFF
j_gene: TRBJ2-7; abundance: -; d_gene: TRBD1; v_gene: TRBV20-1; CDR3nt: TGCAGTGCTGCGCGACAGGGGGCGACAGGACAGTACTTC; CDR3aa: CSAARQGATGQYF
j_gene: TRBJ2-1; abundance: few; d_gene: TRBD2; v_gene: TRBV20-1; CDR3nt: TGCAGTGCTAGAGTTGGCGGGAGCGCCTCCTACAATGAGCAGTTCTTC; CDR3aa: CSARVGGSASYNEQFF
j_gene: TRBJ2-5; abundance: -; d_gene: -; v_gene: TRBV18; CDR3nt: TGTGCCAGCTCACCACCGGGACGTGTGGAGACCCAGTACTTC; CDR3aa: CASSPPGRVETQYF